This entry is about one T cell receptor beta chain. The antigen remains undetermined. The data stem from a study of T cell repertoires in cytomegalovirus infection. TCRdb re-derived calls from the reads in MiXCR, one entry per CDR3 protein. Found here are roughly 90,000 distinct CDR3 sequences, 25% to 35% of them singletons; the top ten hold around 68%. Study-wide results and caveats: The ex vivo response was dominated by HLA-C-restricted CMV-specific TCR beta clonotypes.

The CDR3 is 14 residues long. The germline V gene encodes CDR1 SNHLY and CDR2 FYNNEI. Losses at the gene ends were 8 bases for V and 2 bases for J; bases not matched to a gene: 9. Sequencing used CD8+ T cells from cultured PBMCs, obtained from culture after CMV antigen stimulation. The rearrangement links TRBV2 to TRBJ2-7; 7 bases align to TRBD2. The TCR was taken from a human donor in good health (CMV status not recorded). Some clones in this sample may be carry-over from other donors' samples. The chain's CDR3 is CASGGEPRPYEQYF. The DNA of the CDR3 is TGTGCCAGCGGGGGGGAGCCTCGGCCCTACGAGCAGTACTTC.